These T cell receptor beta chains were read from a single sample in a study of a mutant IDH1 vaccine in newly diagnosed glioma. Their antigens are not known. Sequencing used immunoSEQ multiplex PCR; TCRdb keeps in-frame clones, though not all of them. The data contain 45,000 to 70,000 clones, around 80% of them singletons. The source material was PBMCs, sampled from a glioma patient whose treatment included an IDH1 peptide vaccine. The source of these receptors is a young man with glioma. Each CDR3 is given with its conserved first and last residue. D genes are given only for firm matches. The listing skips clone size in some rows; elsewhere it reads once, few, many or a size class.

V gene: TRBV19
D gene: TRBD2
CDR3 length: 13
clone size: NA
J gene: TRBJ2-2
CDR3 DNA: TGTGCCACCGCGGGGGGGCACACCGGGGAGCTGTTTTTT
CDR3 protein: CATAGGHTGELFF

V gene: TRBV9
D gene: NA
CDR3 length: 14
clone size: NA
J gene: TRBJ1-2
CDR3 DNA: TGTGCCAGCAGCGTAGGAGGAGGGAGTAAGGACTACACCTTC
CDR3 protein: CASSVGGGSKDYTF

V gene: TRBV7-9
D gene: TRBD1
CDR3 length: 14
clone size: few
J gene: TRBJ1-4
CDR3 DNA: TGTGCCAGCAGAGGACAGGGGGTGAAAGAAAAACTGTTTTTT
CDR3 protein: CASRGQGVKEKLFF

V gene: TRBV6-1
D gene: NA
CDR3 length: 13
clone size: NA
J gene: TRBJ2-4
CDR3 DNA: TGTGCCAGCAGTTCTATCCGGACCAACATTCAGTACTTC
CDR3 protein: CASSSIRTNIQYF

V gene: TRBV7-2
D gene: NA
CDR3 length: 15
clone size: few
J gene: TRBJ1-5
CDR3 DNA: TGTGCCAGCATGTGGGGGAGGGACAGCAATCAGCCCCAGCATTTT
CDR3 protein: CASMWGRDSNQPQHF

V gene: TRBV30
D gene: NA
CDR3 length: 13
clone size: NA
J gene: TRBJ1-5
CDR3 DNA: TGTGCCTGGAGTCTCCGGGACAATCAGCCCCAGCATTTT
CDR3 protein: CAWSLRDNQPQHF

V gene: TRBV5-1
D gene: TRBD2
CDR3 length: 15
clone size: NA
J gene: TRBJ2-5
CDR3 DNA: TGCGCCAGCAGCTTGGGGACTAGCGGGTTGGAGACCCAGTACTTC
CDR3 protein: CASSLGTSGLETQYF

V gene: TRBV30
D gene: NA
CDR3 length: 14
clone size: NA
J gene: TRBJ2-2
CDR3 DNA: TGTGCCTGGAGTAGGACCAAAAACACCGGGGAGCTGTTTTTT
CDR3 protein: CAWSRTKNTGELFF

V gene: TRBV6-5
D gene: NA
CDR3 length: 15
clone size: NA
J gene: TRBJ2-3
CDR3 DNA: TGTGCCAGCAGCCCACCCCGGGACACCACAGATACGCAGTATTTT
CDR3 protein: CASSPPRDTTDTQYF

V gene: TRBV5-1
D gene: NA
CDR3 length: 14
clone size: NA
J gene: TRBJ2-1
CDR3 DNA: TGCGCCAGCAGCTTGGGACAGGCCCAGAATGAGCAGTTCTTC
CDR3 protein: CASSLGQAQNEQFF

V gene: TRBV5-6
D gene: NA
CDR3 length: 16
clone size: NA
J gene: TRBJ1-2
CDR3 DNA: TGTGCCAGCGGTATGGGACAAGGAAGGTTGAACTATGGCTACACCTTC
CDR3 protein: CASGMGQGRLNYGYTF

V gene: TRBV6-4
D gene: NA
CDR3 length: 15
clone size: NA
J gene: TRBJ1-6
CDR3 DNA: TGTGCCAGCAGGGAGTTAAGCTCCTATAATTCACCCCTCCACTTT
CDR3 protein: CASRELSSYNSPLHF

V gene: TRBV6-1
D gene: NA
CDR3 length: 11
clone size: NA
J gene: TRBJ2-1
CDR3 DNA: TGTGCCAGCAGCCCTTACAATGAGCAGTTCTTC
CDR3 protein: CASSPYNEQFF

V gene: TRBV5-6
D gene: NA
CDR3 length: 16
clone size: NA
J gene: TRBJ2-1
CDR3 DNA: TGTGCCAGCAGCTTGGAAACAGGGAGAATATACAATGAGCAGTTCTTC
CDR3 protein: CASSLETGRIYNEQFF

V gene: TRBV4-1
D gene: NA
CDR3 length: 13
clone size: NA
J gene: TRBJ2-7
CDR3 DNA: TGCGCCAGCAGCCAAGGCGAACATTACGAGCAGTACTTC
CDR3 protein: CASSQGEHYEQYF

V gene: TRBV29-1
D gene: NA
CDR3 length: 11
clone size: NA
J gene: TRBJ2-1
CDR3 DNA: TGCAGCGTTGAAACATGGAATGAGCAGTTCTTC
CDR3 protein: CSVETWNEQFF

V gene: TRBV19
D gene: TRBD1
CDR3 length: 17
clone size: NA
J gene: TRBJ1-4
CDR3 DNA: TGTGCCAGTAGAACAGGGGCGACTACCGCAACTAATGAAAAACTGTTTTTT
CDR3 protein: CASRTGATTATNEKLFF

V gene: TRBV4-1
D gene: NA
CDR3 length: 15
clone size: NA
J gene: TRBJ2-3
CDR3 DNA: TGCGCCAGCAGCCGATCGACAGCTCCCGCAGATACGCAGTATTTT
CDR3 protein: CASSRSTAPADTQYF

V gene: TRBV18
D gene: NA
CDR3 length: 14
clone size: NA
J gene: TRBJ2-3
CDR3 DNA: TGTGCCAGCTCACAGGTAACGGGGCAAGATACGCAGTATTTT
CDR3 protein: CASSQVTGQDTQYF

V gene: TRBV11-2
D gene: TRBD1
CDR3 length: 16
clone size: NA
J gene: TRBJ1-3
CDR3 DNA: TGTGCCAGCAGCTCGGGACAGGGAATTTTCGGAAACACCATATATTTT
CDR3 protein: CASSSGQGIFGNTIYF

V gene: TRBV27
D gene: TRBD1
CDR3 length: 14
clone size: NA
J gene: TRBJ1-2
CDR3 DNA: TGTGCCAGCAGTTCTCAGGACAGGGTCGGTGGCTACACCTTC
CDR3 protein: CASSSQDRVGGYTF

V gene: TRBV5-1
D gene: NA
CDR3 length: 14
clone size: once
J gene: TRBJ2-3
CDR3 DNA: TGCGCCAGCAGCTTGGCCGGGGCTGGAGATACGCAGTATTTT
CDR3 protein: CASSLAGAGDTQYF

V gene: TRBV7-9
D gene: TRBD1
CDR3 length: 14
clone size: NA
J gene: TRBJ1-1
CDR3 DNA: TGTGCCAGCACCCGGGGGACAGCGAACACTGAAGCTTTCTTT
CDR3 protein: CASTRGTANTEAFF

V gene: TRBV19
D gene: NA
CDR3 length: 16
clone size: few
J gene: TRBJ1-5
CDR3 DNA: TGTGCCAGTAGTACCCAGATACGGGGAAGCAATCAGCCCCAGCATTTT
CDR3 protein: CASSTQIRGSNQPQHF

V gene: TRBV18
D gene: TRBD1
CDR3 length: 16
clone size: NA
J gene: TRBJ1-2
CDR3 DNA: TGTGCCAGCTCACTACAACCGGGACAGGGGGCGCGAGGCTACACCTTC
CDR3 protein: CASSLQPGQGARGYTF

V gene: TRBV7-9
D gene: NA
CDR3 length: 15
clone size: NA
J gene: TRBJ2-1
CDR3 DNA: TGTGCCAGCAGCTTAGGGGGGTCGGGCTACAATGAGCAGTTCTTC
CDR3 protein: CASSLGGSGYNEQFF

V gene: TRBV18
D gene: NA
CDR3 length: 12
clone size: once
J gene: TRBJ2-7
CDR3 DNA: TGTGCCAGCTCACGGCTAGAATACGAGCAGTACTTC
CDR3 protein: CASSRLEYEQYF

V gene: TRBV5-1
D gene: TRBD1
CDR3 length: 17
clone size: NA
J gene: TRBJ1-1
CDR3 DNA: TGCGCCAGCAGCTCCCGAAAAAAGACAGGGGAAAACACTGAAGCTTTCTTT
CDR3 protein: CASSSRKKTGENTEAFF

V gene: TRBV5-6
D gene: NA
CDR3 length: 17
clone size: NA
J gene: TRBJ1-4
CDR3 DNA: TGTGCCAGCAGTTTATTCAGCCCCAGGTCAACTAATGAAAAACTGTTTTTT
CDR3 protein: CASSLFSPRSTNEKLFF

V gene: TRBV5-5
D gene: NA
CDR3 length: 13
clone size: NA
J gene: TRBJ2-7
CDR3 DNA: TGTGCCAGCAGTCGAGGGAGTTCCTACGAGCAGTACTTC
CDR3 protein: CASSRGSSYEQYF

V gene: TRBV18
D gene: TRBD1
CDR3 length: 14
clone size: NA
J gene: TRBJ1-1
CDR3 DNA: TGTGCCAGCTCAACACAGGGGGCGAACACTGAAGCTTTCTTT
CDR3 protein: CASSTQGANTEAFF

V gene: TRBV9
D gene: NA
CDR3 length: 13
clone size: NA
J gene: TRBJ1-1
CDR3 DNA: TGTGCCAGCAGCGTAGCGAGCAGAACTGAAGCTTTCTTT
CDR3 protein: CASSVASRTEAFF

V gene: TRBV27
D gene: NA
CDR3 length: 15
clone size: NA
J gene: TRBJ2-7
CDR3 DNA: TGTGCCAGCAGTCTGGGGGCGACAGCAGCTGGCGAGCAGTACTTC
CDR3 protein: CASSLGATAAGEQYF

V gene: TRBV6-1
D gene: NA
CDR3 length: 15
clone size: NA
J gene: TRBJ1-4
CDR3 DNA: TGTGCCAGCAGGAAGGGAACCTTGGGTAATGAAAAACTGTTTTTT
CDR3 protein: CASRKGTLGNEKLFF

V gene: TRBV27
D gene: TRBD1
CDR3 length: 15
clone size: NA
J gene: TRBJ2-7
CDR3 DNA: TGTGCCAGCAGGCCATATCGGGACAGACTTTACGAGCAGTACTTC
CDR3 protein: CASRPYRDRLYEQYF

V gene: TRBV15
D gene: TRBD1
CDR3 length: 14
clone size: NA
J gene: TRBJ1-1
CDR3 DNA: TGTGCCACCAGCGATGGCGGGACAGTCAAAAGGGCTTTCTTT
CDR3 protein: CATSDGGTVKRAFF

V gene: TRBV30
D gene: TRBD2
CDR3 length: 15
clone size: NA
J gene: TRBJ2-1
CDR3 DNA: TGTGCCTGGACTTATGGGACTAGCGGTACACGGGGTGGATTCTTC
CDR3 protein: CAWTYGTSGTRGGFF

V gene: TRBV25-1
D gene: NA
CDR3 length: 13
clone size: NA
J gene: TRBJ2-2
CDR3 DNA: TGTGCCAGCAGTTCGACGAACACCGGGGAGCTGTTTTTT
CDR3 protein: CASSSTNTGELFF

V gene: TRBV28
D gene: TRBD1
CDR3 length: 16
clone size: NA
J gene: TRBJ1-2
CDR3 DNA: TGTGCCAGCAGCCTTCTTTTGGGACAGGGGATCTATGGCTACACCTTC
CDR3 protein: CASSLLLGQGIYGYTF

V gene: TRBV14
D gene: NA
CDR3 length: 16
clone size: once
J gene: TRBJ1-2
CDR3 DNA: TGTGCCAGCAGCCAAGGGACAGCGGCTGTTAGCTATGGCTACACCTTC
CDR3 protein: CASSQGTAAVSYGYTF

V gene: TRBV19
D gene: TRBD1
CDR3 length: 16
clone size: NA
J gene: TRBJ1-1
CDR3 DNA: TGTGCCAGTAGTATTCAATTGGGACAGGGGAAGACTGAAGCTTTCTTT
CDR3 protein: CASSIQLGQGKTEAFF

V gene: TRBV4-1
D gene: NA
CDR3 length: 16
clone size: few
J gene: TRBJ1-1
CDR3 DNA: TGCGCCAGCAGCCAAGATTCGGAGGGGGGGAACACTGAAGCTTTCTTT
CDR3 protein: CASSQDSEGGNTEAFF

V gene: TRBV6-5
D gene: NA
CDR3 length: 11
clone size: NA
J gene: TRBJ2-1
CDR3 DNA: TGTGCCAGCATGAGGGGGAACGAGCAGTTCTTC
CDR3 protein: CASMRGNEQFF

V gene: TRBV30
D gene: NA
CDR3 length: 14
clone size: NA
J gene: TRBJ2-3
CDR3 DNA: TGTGCCTGGAGTCCGGACTACCCTCGAGATACGCAGTATTTT
CDR3 protein: CAWSPDYPRDTQYF

V gene: TRBV19
D gene: TRBD1
CDR3 length: 14
clone size: NA
J gene: TRBJ2-1
CDR3 DNA: TGTGCCAGTAGTATCCACAGGGGGCCCAATGAGCAGTTCTTC
CDR3 protein: CASSIHRGPNEQFF

V gene: TRBV7-8
D gene: TRBD2
CDR3 length: 15
clone size: NA
J gene: TRBJ2-1
CDR3 DNA: TGTGCCAGCAGTCCGGGGGGGTGGTCCTACAATGAGCAGTTCTTC
CDR3 protein: CASSPGGWSYNEQFF

V gene: TRBV19
D gene: NA
CDR3 length: 16
clone size: NA
J gene: TRBJ2-1
CDR3 DNA: TGTGCCAGTAGTTCGTTGAGCCCTACAGGAATCAATGAGCAGTTCTTC
CDR3 protein: CASSSLSPTGINEQFF

V gene: TRBV10-1
D gene: NA
CDR3 length: 15
clone size: NA
J gene: TRBJ1-3
CDR3 DNA: TGCGCCAGCAGTGACGGGTCCGCCTCTGGAAACACCATATATTTT
CDR3 protein: CASSDGSASGNTIYF

V gene: TRBV19
D gene: TRBD1
CDR3 length: 15
clone size: NA
J gene: TRBJ1-1
CDR3 DNA: TGTGCCAGTAGTCCGGGACAGCGTCCGAACACTGAAGCTTTCTTT
CDR3 protein: CASSPGQRPNTEAFF